This T cell receptor (beta chain) originates from a study of shared clonotypes between healthy human individuals. Nashville, Tennessee was home to all donors, each a Caucasian adult. Sequencing was performed with immunoSEQ multiplex PCR; in TCRdb, only in-frame clones are kept and a portion is missing. This table holds around 500,000 clones, over 65% found once. Germline values: CDR1 MNHEY, CDR2 SVGAGI. The CDR3 length is 16 residues. Sequencing was performed on PBMCs. The TCR comes from a woman aged 40 to 49 in good health. Some clones in this sample may be carry-over from other donors' samples. The rearrangement links TRBV6-5 to TRBJ2-5; 15 nucleotides match TRBD2. The J call could be wrong; TRBJ2-7 is a better fit for the DNA end. CDR3 in amino acids: CASSYPGLAGGYEQYF. The CDR3 DNA is TGTGCCAGCAGTTACCCCGGACTAGCGGGAGGGTACGAGCAGTACTTC.